This T cell receptor (beta chain) was observed in a study of blood T cell repertoires in COVID-19. This clone has just a few counts. Libraries were prepared by immunoSEQ multiplex PCR; TCRdb keeps only in-frame clonotypes and omits some of them. Here the sample spans 200,000 or so clones, around nine tenths being singletons. With 3 bases clipped from V and 4 bases from J, the junction kept 8 bases outside the gene matches. CDR3 size: 15 residues. The germline CDR1 and CDR2 sequences are MNHNS and SASEGT. The gene calls are TRBV6-1 and TRBJ1-2; 7 bases are a match to TRBD1. The receptor's source is a woman between 55 and 75 years old with acute or convalescent COVID-19. The sample comprised peripheral blood. The CDR3 nucleotides are TGTGCCAGCAGTGACCCGGCAGGGGGGATCTATGGCTACACCTTC. It specifies CASSDPAGGIYGYTF.